This T cell receptor (beta chain) originates from a study of beta chain features in type 1 diabetes. The wider study: Healthy donors and patients showed comparable age, gender and cell yields.

Study-wide results and caveats: The study found moderately but significantly shorter TCRB CDR3s in all four CD4+ subsets of Type 1 diabetes patients. Insertion counts at VDJ junctions were lower in type 1 diabetes patients, who also showed more deletions there.

Based on CD45RO/CCR7/CD25/CD127/CD95/CD27, CD4+ regulatory, stem cell-like memory, naive and central memory cells were sorted. In all sorted populations, purity surpassed 95%. This clone was observed a few times. The antigen remains undetermined. The study reverse transcribed the entire isolated RNA, so it sequenced expressed TCRB transcripts. TCRdb's copy holds only in-frame clones and misses some; the assay was immunoSEQ multiplex PCR. Of about 170,000 clones in the sample, 6.5% to 8.5% are singletons; the top ten hold approximately 0.5%. This CDR3 comprises 16 residues. Germline V gives CDR1 LGHNA, CDR2 YNFKEQ. V lost 4 bases to trimming and J lost 1 base; unmatched junction nucleotides: 5.

The chain recombines TRBV4-2 with TRBJ2-2, with 8 bases lining up with TRBD2. The TCR sequence derives from a man between 18 and 29 years old with type 1 diabetes. Input material: central memory CD4+ T cells from blood. The CDR3 region has the DNA TGTGCCAGCAGCCGACCGGGACTAGAGAACACCGGGGAGCTGTTTTTT. This encodes CASSRPGLENTGELFF.